This T cell receptor (beta chain) came from a study of PD-1 blockade in classical Hodgkin lymphoma. The V end lost 2 bases, the J end lost 0 bases, and 5 bases lay between the germline ends. The CDR3 is 14 amino acids. Looked up from germline, CDR1 is LNHDA and CDR2 is SQIVND (reference sequence). Each patient experienced a relapse that followed autologous stem cell transplantation, and brentuximab vedotin exposure varied. Purification of CD4+ T cells from thawed PBMCs was performed via magnetic negative selection. Worth noting for this clone: Its antigen is undetermined.

Findings and limits, study-wide: Unlike CD8+ TCR diversity, which did not rise significantly by C4D1, CD4+ TCR diversity did.

Measured with immunoSEQ multiplex PCR; TCRdb has only the in-frame clones, and not every one. Of more than 25,000 clones in the sample, 65% to 90% are singletons; the top ten hold 2% to 3%. The chain is built from TRBV19 and TRBJ1-5; D is unclear. Source: CD4+ T cells from blood, taken at baseline. The TCR comes from a human donor with classical Hodgkin lymphoma. CDR3 coding DNA: TGTGCCAGTAGTATAACCAATAGCAATCAGCCCCAGCATTTT. This gives the protein CASSITNSNQPQHF. The variable domain in full, with the rest retrieved from reference TRBV19 and TRBJ1-5, is DGGITQSPKYLFRKEGQNVTLSCEQNLNHDAMYWYRQDPGQGLRLIYYSQIVNDFQKGDIAEGYSVSREKKESFPLTVTSAQKNPTAFYLCASSITNSNQPQHFGDGTRLSIL.